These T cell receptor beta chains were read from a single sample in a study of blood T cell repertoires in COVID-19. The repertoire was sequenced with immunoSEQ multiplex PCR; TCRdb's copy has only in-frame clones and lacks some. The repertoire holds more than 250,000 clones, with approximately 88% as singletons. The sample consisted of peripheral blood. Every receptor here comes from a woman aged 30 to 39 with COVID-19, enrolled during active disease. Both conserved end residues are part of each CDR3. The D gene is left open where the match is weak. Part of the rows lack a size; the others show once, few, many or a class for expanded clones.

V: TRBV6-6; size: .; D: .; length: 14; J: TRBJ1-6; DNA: TGTGCCAGCAGTCCACAGTACGGAGGTTCACCCCTCCACTTT; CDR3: CASSPQYGGSPLHF
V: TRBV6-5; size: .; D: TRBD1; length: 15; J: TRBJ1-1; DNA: TGTGCCAGCAGAAGGACGACAGGGACGAACACTGAAGCTTTCTTT; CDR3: CASRRTTGTNTEAFF
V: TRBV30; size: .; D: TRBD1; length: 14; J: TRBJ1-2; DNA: TGTGCCTGGAGTGACAGGGGAACATCCTATGGCTACACCTTC; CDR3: CAWSDRGTSYGYTF
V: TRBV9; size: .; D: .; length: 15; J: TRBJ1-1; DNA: TGTGCCAGCAGCGAGAGGGGGAGGGAGAACACTGAAGCTTTCTTT; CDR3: CASSERGRENTEAFF
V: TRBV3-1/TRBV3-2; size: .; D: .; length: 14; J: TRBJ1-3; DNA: TGTGCCAGCAGCCCGGAGTCAGCTGGAAACACCATATATTTT; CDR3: CASSPESAGNTIYF
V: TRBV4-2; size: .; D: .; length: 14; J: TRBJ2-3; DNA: TGTGCCAGCAGCCCAAGCACCGCTTGGGATACGCAGTATTTT; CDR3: CASSPSTAWDTQYF
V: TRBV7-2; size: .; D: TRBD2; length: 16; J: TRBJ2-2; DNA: TGTGCCAGCAGCCCACGCGGGGGGACCGGCACCGGGGAGCTGTTTTTT; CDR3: CASSPRGGTGTGELFF
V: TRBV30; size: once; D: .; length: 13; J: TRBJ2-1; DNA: TGTGCCTGGAGTGAACTACTGGAGGGGGAGCAGTTCTTC; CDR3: CAWSELLEGEQFF
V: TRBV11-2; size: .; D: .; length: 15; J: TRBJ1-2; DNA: TGTGCCAGCAGCACTCAGCCAGACGGGATCTATGGCTACACCTTC; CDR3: CASSTQPDGIYGYTF
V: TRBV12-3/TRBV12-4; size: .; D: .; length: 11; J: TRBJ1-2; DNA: TGTGCCAGCAGTTTAAGGGGTGGCTACACCTTC; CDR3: CASSLRGGYTF
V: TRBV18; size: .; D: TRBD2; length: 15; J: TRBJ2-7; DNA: TGTGCCAGCTCACCCAGTGGGGGGGTAACCTACGAGCAGTACTTC; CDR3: CASSPSGGVTYEQYF
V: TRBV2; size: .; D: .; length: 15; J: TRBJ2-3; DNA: TGTGCCAGCTGGTGGGGCCAGGGGAACACAGATACGCAGTATTTT; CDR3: CASWWGQGNTDTQYF
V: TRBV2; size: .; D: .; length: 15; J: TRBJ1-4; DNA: TGTGCCAGCAGTAGGGGAAGGGCGGGAGGAGAAAAACTGTTTTTT; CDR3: CASSRGRAGGEKLFF
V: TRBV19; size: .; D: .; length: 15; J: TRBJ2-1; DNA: TGTGCCAGTAGTAAGGCGGATGGCTCCTACAATGAGCAGTTCTTC; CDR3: CASSKADGSYNEQFF
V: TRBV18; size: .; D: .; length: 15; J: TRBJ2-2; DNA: TGTGCCAGCTCACCAGGGGGCCAGGACACCGGGGAGCTGTTTTTT; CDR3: CASSPGGQDTGELFF
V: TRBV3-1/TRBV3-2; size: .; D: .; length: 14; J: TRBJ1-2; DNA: TGTGCCAGCAGCCAAGGAGCACTGAGGGATGGCTACACCTTC; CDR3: CASSQGALRDGYTF
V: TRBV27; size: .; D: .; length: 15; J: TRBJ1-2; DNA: TGTGCCAGCAGTCGTGAGTCGGGGTTTTTGAATGGCTACACCTTC; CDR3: CASSRESGFLNGYTF
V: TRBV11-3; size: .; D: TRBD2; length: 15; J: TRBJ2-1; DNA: TGTGCCAGCAGCGGACTAGCGGGGAGGTACAATGAGCAGTTCTTC; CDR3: CASSGLAGRYNEQFF
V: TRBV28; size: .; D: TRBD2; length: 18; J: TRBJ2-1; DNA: TGTGCCAGCATCCCGGCTAGCGGGGTCTCGGGCGCCTACAATGAGCAGTTCTTC; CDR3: CASIPASGVSGAYNEQFF
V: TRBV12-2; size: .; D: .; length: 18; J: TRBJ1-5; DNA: TGTGCAAGTCGCTTGGGTAAATCCGACAGTAAGCCGAATCAGCCCCAGCATTTT; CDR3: CASRLGKSDSKPNQPQHF
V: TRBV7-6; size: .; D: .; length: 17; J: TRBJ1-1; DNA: TGTGCCAGCAGCGCGAGCCTGCTACAGGGCTTTAGCACTGAAGCTTTCTTT; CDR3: CASSASLLQGFSTEAFF
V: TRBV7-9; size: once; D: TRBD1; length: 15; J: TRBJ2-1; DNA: TGTGCCAGCAGCTCGGGACAGGGGGCATACAATGAGCAGTTCTTC; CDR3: CASSSGQGAYNEQFF
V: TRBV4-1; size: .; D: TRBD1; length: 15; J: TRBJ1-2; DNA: TGCGCCAGCAGCCAAGGGACAGGGATACCCTATGGCTACACCTTC; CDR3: CASSQGTGIPYGYTF
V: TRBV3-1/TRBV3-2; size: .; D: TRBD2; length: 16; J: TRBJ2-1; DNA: TGTGCCAGCAGCCAAGTGGTAGCGGGGGGGCTCAATGAGCAGTTCTTC; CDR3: CASSQVVAGGLNEQFF
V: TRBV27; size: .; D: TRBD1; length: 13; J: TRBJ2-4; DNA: TGTGCCAGCAGCCTCCAGGGGGTAAACATTCAGTACTTC; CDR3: CASSLQGVNIQYF
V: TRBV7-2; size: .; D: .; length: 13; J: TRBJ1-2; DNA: TGTGCCAGCAGCTTGCAGGCCGACTATGGCTACACCTTC; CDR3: CASSLQADYGYTF
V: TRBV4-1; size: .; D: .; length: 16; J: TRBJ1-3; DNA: TGCGCCAGCAGCCCCCGGGTCTTACCTCCTGGAAACACCATATATTTT; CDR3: CASSPRVLPPGNTIYF
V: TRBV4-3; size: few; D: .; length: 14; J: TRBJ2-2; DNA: TGCGCCAGCAGCCAAGATCGTAGTACCGGGGAGCTGTTTTTT; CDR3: CASSQDRSTGELFF
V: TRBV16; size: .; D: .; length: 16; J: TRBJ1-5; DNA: TGTGCCAGCAGCCCAACCCTTAGGGAGCGGAATCAGCCCCAGCATTTT; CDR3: CASSPTLRERNQPQHF
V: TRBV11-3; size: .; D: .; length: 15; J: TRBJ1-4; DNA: TGTGCCAGCAGCTCGCGGGATTCCACTAATGAAAAACTGTTTTTT; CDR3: CASSSRDSTNEKLFF
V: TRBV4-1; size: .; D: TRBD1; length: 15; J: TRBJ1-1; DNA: TGCGCCAGCAGCCACCAGGGACAGGGAGACACTGAAGCTTTCTTT; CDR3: CASSHQGQGDTEAFF
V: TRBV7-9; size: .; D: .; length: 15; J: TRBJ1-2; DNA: TGTGCCAGCAGCGACCGACAGAGCCGTTCTCATGGCTACACCTTC; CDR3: CASSDRQSRSHGYTF
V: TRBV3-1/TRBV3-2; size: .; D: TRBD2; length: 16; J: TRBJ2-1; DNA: TGTGCCAGCAGCCAACGGGGCGGGGGGGCCGACAATGAGCAGTTCTTC; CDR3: CASSQRGGGADNEQFF
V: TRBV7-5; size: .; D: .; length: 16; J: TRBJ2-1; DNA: TGTGTCAGAAGCTTAGTTTCAGACAGGGCGGCCAATGAGCAGTTCTTC; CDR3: CVRSLVSDRAANEQFF
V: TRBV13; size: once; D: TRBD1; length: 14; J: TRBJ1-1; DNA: TGTGCCAGCAGCTTAGGTCAGGGGGACACTGAAGCTTTCTTT; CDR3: CASSLGQGDTEAFF
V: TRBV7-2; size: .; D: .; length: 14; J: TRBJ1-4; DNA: TGTGCCAGCACCCCACAAGGGGGGGATGAAAAACTGTTTTTT; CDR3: CASTPQGGDEKLFF
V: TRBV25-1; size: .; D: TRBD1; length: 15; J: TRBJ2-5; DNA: TGTGCCAGCAGTGAACCCACAGGGGGTCGGGAGACCCAGTACTTC; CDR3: CASSEPTGGRETQYF
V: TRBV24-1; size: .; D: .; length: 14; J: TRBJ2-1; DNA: TGTGCCACGCCCCAGGAGCACGGGGGCAATGAGCAGTTCTTC; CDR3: CATPQEHGGNEQFF
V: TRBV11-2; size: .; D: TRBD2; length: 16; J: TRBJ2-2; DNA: TGTGCCAGCAGCTTAGGCGCAGCGGGGGCTACCGGGGAGCTGTTTTTT; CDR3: CASSLGAAGATGELFF
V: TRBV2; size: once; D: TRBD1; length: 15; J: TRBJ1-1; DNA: TGTGCCAGCAGTGAGGACAGGGGGCGTCACACTGAAGCTTTCTTT; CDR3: CASSEDRGRHTEAFF
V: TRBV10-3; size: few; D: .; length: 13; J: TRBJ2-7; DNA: TGTGCCATCGGACGGGAGCTTGCCTACGAGCAGTACTTC; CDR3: CAIGRELAYEQYF
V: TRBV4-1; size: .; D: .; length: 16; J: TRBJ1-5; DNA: TGCGCCAGCAGCCCTTCTTTAGGGGGGGGAAATCAGCCCCAGCATTTT; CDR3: CASSPSLGGGNQPQHF
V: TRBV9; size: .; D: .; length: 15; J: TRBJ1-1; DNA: TGTGCCAGCAGCTCAATTAGGGGTCCGGAGACTGAAGCTTTCTTT; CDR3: CASSSIRGPETEAFF
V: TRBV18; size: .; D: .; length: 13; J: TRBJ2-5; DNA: TGTGCCAGCTCACCTCGGCTAGAAGAGACCCAGTACTTC; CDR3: CASSPRLEETQYF
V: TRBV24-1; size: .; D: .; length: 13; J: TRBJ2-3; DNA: TGTGCCACCAGTAGACAGGGCACAGATACGCAGTATTTT; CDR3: CATSRQGTDTQYF
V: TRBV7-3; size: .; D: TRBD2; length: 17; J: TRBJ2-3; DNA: TGTGCCAGCAGCTTAACGGTCCTAGCGGGGAGCACAGATACGCAGTATTTT; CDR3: CASSLTVLAGSTDTQYF
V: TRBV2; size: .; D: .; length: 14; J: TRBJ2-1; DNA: TGTGCCAGCAGTGACAGGGTACAAAACAATGAGCAGTTCTTC; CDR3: CASSDRVQNNEQFF
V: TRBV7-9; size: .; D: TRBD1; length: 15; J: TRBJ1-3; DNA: TGTGCCAGCAGCTCGGGACAGATCTCTGGAAACACCATATATTTT; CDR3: CASSSGQISGNTIYF
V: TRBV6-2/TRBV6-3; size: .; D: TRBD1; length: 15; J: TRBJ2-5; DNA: TGTGCCAGCAGCTCCGGACAGGGAATAGAAGAGACCCAGTACTTC; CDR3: CASSSGQGIEETQYF
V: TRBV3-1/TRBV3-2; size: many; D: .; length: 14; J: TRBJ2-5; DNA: TGTGCCAGCAGCCAAGCATCCGGGTACGAGACCCAGTACTTC; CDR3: CASSQASGYETQYF
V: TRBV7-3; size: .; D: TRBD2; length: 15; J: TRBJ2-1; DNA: TGTGCCAGCAGCTTATTTTCCGGGACTAGCAATGAGCAGTTCTTC; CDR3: CASSLFSGTSNEQFF
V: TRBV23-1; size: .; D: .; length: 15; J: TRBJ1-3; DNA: TGCGCCAGCAGTCAATCAGGAGTCTCTGGAAACACCATATATTTT; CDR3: CASSQSGVSGNTIYF
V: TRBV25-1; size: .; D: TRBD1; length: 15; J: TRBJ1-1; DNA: TGTGCCAGCAGTGCCGAGGACAGGGTAAACACTGAAGCTTTCTTT; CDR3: CASSAEDRVNTEAFF